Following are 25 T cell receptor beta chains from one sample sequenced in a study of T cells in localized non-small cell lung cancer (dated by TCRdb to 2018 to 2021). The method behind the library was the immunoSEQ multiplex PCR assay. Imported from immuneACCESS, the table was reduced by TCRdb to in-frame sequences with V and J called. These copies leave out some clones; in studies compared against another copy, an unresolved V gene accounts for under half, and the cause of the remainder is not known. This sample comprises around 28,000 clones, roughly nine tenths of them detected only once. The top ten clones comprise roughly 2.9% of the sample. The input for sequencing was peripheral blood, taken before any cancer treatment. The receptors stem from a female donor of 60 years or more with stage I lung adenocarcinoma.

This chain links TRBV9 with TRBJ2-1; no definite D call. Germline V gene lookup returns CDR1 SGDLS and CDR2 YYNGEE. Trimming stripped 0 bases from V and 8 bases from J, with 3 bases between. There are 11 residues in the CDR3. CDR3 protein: CASSVGHEQFF. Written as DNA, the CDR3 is TGTGCCAGCAGCGTAGGGCATGAGCAGTTCTTC.

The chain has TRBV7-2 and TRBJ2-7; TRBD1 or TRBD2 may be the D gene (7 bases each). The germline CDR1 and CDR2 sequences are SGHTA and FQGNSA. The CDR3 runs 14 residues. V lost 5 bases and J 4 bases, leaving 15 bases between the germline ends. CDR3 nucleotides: TGTGCCAGCAGCCCCAGGGGGGGAGTGTACGAGCAGTACTTC. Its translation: CASSPRGGVYEQYF.

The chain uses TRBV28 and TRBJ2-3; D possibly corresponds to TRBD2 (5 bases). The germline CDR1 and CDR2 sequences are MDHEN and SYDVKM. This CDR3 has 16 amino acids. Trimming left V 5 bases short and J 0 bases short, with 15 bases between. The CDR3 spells CASSLDSYTSTDTQYF. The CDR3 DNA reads TGTGCCAGCAGTCTGGACTCATATACTAGCACAGATACGCAGTATTTT.

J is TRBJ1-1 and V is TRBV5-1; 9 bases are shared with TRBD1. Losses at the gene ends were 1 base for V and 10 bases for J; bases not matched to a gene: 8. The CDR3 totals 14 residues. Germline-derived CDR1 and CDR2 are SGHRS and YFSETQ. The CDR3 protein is CASSLRDRALGAFF. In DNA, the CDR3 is TGCGCCAGCAGCTTGAGGGACAGGGCTCTTGGAGCTTTCTTT.

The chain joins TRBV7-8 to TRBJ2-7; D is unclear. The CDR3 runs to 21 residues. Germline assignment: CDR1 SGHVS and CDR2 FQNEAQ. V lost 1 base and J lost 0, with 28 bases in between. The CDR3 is CASSLGRDDPYIASPSYEQYF. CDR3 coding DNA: TGTGCCAGCAGCTTAGGCAGAGACGACCCTTACATTGCTTCCCCCTCCTACGAGCAGTACTTC.

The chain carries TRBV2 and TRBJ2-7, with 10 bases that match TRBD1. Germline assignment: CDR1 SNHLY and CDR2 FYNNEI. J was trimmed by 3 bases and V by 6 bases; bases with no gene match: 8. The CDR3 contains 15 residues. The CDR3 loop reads CASRLRDRGNYEQYF. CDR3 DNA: TGTGCCAGCAGACTCCGGGACAGGGGCAACTACGAGCAGTACTTC.

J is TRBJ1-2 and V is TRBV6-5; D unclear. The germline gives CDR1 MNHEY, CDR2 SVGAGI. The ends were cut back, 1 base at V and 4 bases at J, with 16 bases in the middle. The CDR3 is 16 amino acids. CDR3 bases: TGTGCCAGCAGTTACTTCTCCGGTATGGCAACCTATGGCTACACCTTC. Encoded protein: CASSYFSGMATYGYTF.

CDR3 DNA sequence: TGTGCCAGCAGCCGGGGGCGGGTTAGCACAGATACGCAGTATTTT. Translated, it gives CASSRGRVSTDTQYF. This rearrangement joins TRBV7-8 to TRBJ2-3; perhaps D is TRBD1 or TRBD2 (6 bases each). V lost 5 bases, J lost 0 bases, and 12 bases lay in between. CDR3 length: 15 amino acids. CDR1 is SGHVS, CDR2 FQNEAQ, per germline. Filled out from reference TRBV7-8 and TRBJ2-3, the complete variable domain reads GAGVSQSPRYKVAKRGQDVALRCDPISGHVSLFWYQQALGQGPEFLTYFQNEAQLDKSGLPSDRFFAERPEGSVSTLKIQRTQQEDSAVYLCASSRGRVSTDTQYFGPGTRLTVL.

The chain's CDR3 is CAWNRVDYYGYTF. CDR3 DNA sequence: TGTGCCTGGAACAGGGTGGATTATTATGGCTACACCTTC. The rearrangement uses TRBV30 and TRBJ1-2, with D possibly matching TRBD1 (6 bases). Looked up from germline, CDR1 is GTSNPN and CDR2 is SVGIG (reference sequence). The ends were cut back, 4 bases at V and 5 bases at J, with 14 bases in the middle. The CDR3 consists of 13 residues.

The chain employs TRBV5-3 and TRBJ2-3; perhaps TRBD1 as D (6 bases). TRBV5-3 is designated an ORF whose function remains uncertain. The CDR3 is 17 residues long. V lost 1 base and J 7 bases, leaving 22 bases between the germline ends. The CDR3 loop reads CARSLTAPKGDRNTQYF. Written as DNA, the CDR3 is TGTGCCAGAAGCTTGACGGCACCTAAGGGGGATCGTAATACGCAGTATTTT.

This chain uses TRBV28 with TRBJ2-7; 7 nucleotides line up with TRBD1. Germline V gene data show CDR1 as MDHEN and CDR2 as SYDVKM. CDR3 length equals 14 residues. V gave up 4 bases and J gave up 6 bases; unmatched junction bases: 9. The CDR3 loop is CASSSPGTDSEQYF. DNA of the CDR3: TGTGCCAGCAGTTCTCCCGGGACAGACAGCGAGCAGTACTTC.

Here the CDR3 reads CASSLLGSNNEQFF. The CDR3 nucleotides are TGTGCCAGCAGCTTGTTAGGGTCGAACAATGAGCAGTTCTTC. V gene TRBV5-6 combines with J gene TRBJ2-1; D not certain. This CDR3 comprises 14 residues. V was clipped by 1 base and J by 5 bases, with 10 bases between them. Germline V gives CDR1 SGHDT, CDR2 YYEEEE.

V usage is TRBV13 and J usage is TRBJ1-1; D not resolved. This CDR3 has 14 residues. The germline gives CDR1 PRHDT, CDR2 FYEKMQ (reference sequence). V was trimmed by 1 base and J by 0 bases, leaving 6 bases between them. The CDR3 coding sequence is TGTGCCAGCAGCTTAGACAACTTGAACACTGAAGCTTTCTTT. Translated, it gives CASSLDNLNTEAFF.

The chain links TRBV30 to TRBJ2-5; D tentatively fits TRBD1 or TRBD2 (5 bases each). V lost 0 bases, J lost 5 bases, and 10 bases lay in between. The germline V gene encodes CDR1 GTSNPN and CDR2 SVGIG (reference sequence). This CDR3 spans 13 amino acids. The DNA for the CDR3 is TGTGCCTGGAGTGTAAAGGGGAGCGAGACCCAGTACTTC. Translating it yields CAWSVKGSETQYF.

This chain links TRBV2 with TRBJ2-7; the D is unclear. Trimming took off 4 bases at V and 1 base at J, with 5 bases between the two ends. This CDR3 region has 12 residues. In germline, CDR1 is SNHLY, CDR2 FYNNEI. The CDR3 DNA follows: TGTGCCAGCAGTGTCAAATCCTACGAGCAGTACTTC. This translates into CASSVKSYEQYF.

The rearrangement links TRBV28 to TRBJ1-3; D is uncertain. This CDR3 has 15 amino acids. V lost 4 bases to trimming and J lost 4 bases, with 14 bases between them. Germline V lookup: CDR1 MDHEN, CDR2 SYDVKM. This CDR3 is CASSSTPRAGNTIYF. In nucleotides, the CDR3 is TGTGCCAGCAGTTCCACCCCCCGGGCCGGAAACACCATATATTTT. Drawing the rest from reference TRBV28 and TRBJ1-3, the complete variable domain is DVKVTQSSRYLVKRTGEKVFLECVQDMDHENMFWYRQDPGLGLRLIYFSYDVKMKEKGDIPEGYSVSREKKERFSLILESASTNQTSMYLCASSSTPRAGNTIYFGEGSWLTVV.

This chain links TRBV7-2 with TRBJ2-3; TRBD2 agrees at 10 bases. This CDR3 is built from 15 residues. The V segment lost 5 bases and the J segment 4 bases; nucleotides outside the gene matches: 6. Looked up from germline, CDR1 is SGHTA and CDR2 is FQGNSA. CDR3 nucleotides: TGTGCCAGCAGCGTTACTAGCGGGATGGCAGATACGCAGTATTTT. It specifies CASSVTSGMADTQYF. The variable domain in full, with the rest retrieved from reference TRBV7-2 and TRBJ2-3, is GAGVSQSPSNKVTEKGKDVELRCDPISGHTALYWYRQSLGQGLEFLIYFQGNSAPDKSGLPSDRFSAERTGGSVSTLTIQRTQQEDSAVYLCASSVTSGMADTQYFGPGTRLTVL.

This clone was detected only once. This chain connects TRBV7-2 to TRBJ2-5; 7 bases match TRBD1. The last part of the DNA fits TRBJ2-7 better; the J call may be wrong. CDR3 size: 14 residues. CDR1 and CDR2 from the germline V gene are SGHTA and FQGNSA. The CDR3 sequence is CASRGQAATYEQYF. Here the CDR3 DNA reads TGTGCCAGCAGAGGACAGGCTGCCACCTACGAGCAGTACTTC.

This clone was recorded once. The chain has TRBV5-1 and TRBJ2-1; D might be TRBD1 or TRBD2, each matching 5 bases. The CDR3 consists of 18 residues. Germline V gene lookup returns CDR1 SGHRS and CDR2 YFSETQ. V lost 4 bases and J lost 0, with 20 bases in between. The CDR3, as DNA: TGCGCCAGCAGCCTCCGGAACTTGGGGGAGAGCTCCTACAATGAGCAGTTCTTC. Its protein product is CASSLRNLGESSYNEQFF.

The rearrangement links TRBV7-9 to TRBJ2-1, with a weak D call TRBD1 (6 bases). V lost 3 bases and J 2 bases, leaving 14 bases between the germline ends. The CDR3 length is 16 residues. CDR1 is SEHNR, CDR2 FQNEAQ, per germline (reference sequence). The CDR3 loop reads CASSLRTESPYNEQFF. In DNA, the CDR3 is TGTGCCAGCAGCTTGCGGACAGAGAGCCCCTACAATGAGCAGTTCTTC.

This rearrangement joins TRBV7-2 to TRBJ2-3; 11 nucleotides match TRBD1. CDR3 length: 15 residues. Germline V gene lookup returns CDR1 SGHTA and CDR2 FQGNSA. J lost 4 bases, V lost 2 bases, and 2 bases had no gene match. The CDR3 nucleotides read TGTGCCAGCAGCTTAAGGACAGGGGGCGCAGATACGCAGTATTTT. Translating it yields CASSLRTGGADTQYF.

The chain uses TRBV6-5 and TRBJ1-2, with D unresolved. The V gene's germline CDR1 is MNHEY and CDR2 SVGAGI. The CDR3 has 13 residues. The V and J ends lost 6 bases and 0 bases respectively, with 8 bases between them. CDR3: CASRPTPNYGYTF. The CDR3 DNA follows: TGTGCCAGCAGACCGACACCTAACTATGGCTACACCTTC.

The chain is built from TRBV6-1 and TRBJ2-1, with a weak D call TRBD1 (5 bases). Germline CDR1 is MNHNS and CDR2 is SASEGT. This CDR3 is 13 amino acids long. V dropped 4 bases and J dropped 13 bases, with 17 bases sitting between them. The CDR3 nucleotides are TGTGCCAGCAGTGCATCAGAGACAGACACCCAGTTCTTC. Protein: CASSASETDTQFF.

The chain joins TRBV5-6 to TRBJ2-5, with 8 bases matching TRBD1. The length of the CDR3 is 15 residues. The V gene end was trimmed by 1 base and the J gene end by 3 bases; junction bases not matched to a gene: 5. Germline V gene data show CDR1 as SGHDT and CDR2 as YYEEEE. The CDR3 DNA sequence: TGTGCCAGCAGCTTGAGTTTGACAGGGGAAGAGACCCAGTACTTC. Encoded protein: CASSLSLTGEETQYF. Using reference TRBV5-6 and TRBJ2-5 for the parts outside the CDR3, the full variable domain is DAGVTQSPTHLIKTRGQQVTLRCSPKSGHDTVSWYQQALGQGPQFIFQYYEEEERQRGNFPDRFSGHQFPNYSSELNVNALLLGDSALYLCASSLSLTGEETQYFGPGTRLLVL.

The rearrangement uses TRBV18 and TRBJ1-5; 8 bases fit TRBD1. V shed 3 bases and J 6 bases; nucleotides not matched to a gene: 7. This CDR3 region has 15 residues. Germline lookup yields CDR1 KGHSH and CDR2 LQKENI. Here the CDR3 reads CASSPQTGGRQPQHF. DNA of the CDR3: TGTGCCAGCTCACCCCAAACAGGGGGACGTCAGCCCCAGCATTTT.